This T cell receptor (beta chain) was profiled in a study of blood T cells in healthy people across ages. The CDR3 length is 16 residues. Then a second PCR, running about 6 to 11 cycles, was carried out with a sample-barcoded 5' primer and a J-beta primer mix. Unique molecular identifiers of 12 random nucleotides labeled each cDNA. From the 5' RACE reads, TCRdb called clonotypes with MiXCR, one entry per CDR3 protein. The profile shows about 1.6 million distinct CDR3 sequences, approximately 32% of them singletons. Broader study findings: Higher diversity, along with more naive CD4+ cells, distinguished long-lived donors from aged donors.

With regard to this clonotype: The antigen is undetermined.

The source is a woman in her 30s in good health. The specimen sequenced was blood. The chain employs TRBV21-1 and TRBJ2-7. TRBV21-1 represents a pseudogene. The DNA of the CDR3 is TGTGCCAGCAGCAAAGACTACAGTTTGGTCTCCTACGAGCAGTACTTC. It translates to CASSKDYSLVSYEQYF.